Listed below are T cell receptor beta chains from one sample, sequenced in a study of CD8+CD57+ T cells in acquired aplastic anemia. TCRdb analysed the reads with MiXCR anew, one entry per CDR3 protein. The sample lists 200,000 to 300,000 distinct CDR3 sequences, around 45% occurring once. What was sequenced was sorted CD4+, CD8+, or CD8+CD57+ T cells (not recorded which) from PBMCs. The receptor source for this set is a human donor with aplastic anemia. Each CDR3 is given with its conserved first and last residue. A D gene is named only where the DNA matches it firmly. For some rows the clone size is stated as once, few or many, or as a class when expanded; others skip it.

CDR3 protein: CASRGGGSETQYF
CDR3 DNA: TGTGCCAGCAGGGGGGGTGGATCGGAGACCCAGTACTTC
V gene: TRBV7-9
CDR3 length: 13
D gene: -
clone size: -
J gene: TRBJ2-5

CDR3 protein: CASRDLGMGNQPQHF
CDR3 DNA: TGTGCCAGTAGGGACCTCGGAATGGGCAATCAGCCCCAGCATTTT
V gene: TRBV19
CDR3 length: 15
D gene: -
clone size: -
J gene: TRBJ1-5

CDR3 protein: CASSFGEFQPQHF
CDR3 DNA: TGTGCCAGCAGTTTTGGTGAGTTTCAGCCCCAGCATTTT
V gene: TRBV12-3/TRBV12-4
CDR3 length: 13
D gene: -
clone size: -
J gene: TRBJ1-5

CDR3 protein: CASSLGDGDLDTQYF
CDR3 DNA: TGTGCCAGCAGCCTAGGGGACGGGGACTTAGATACGCAGTATTTT
V gene: TRBV7-9
CDR3 length: 15
D gene: -
clone size: many
J gene: TRBJ2-3

CDR3 protein: CASSEALGDLSPLHF
CDR3 DNA: TGTGCCAGCAGTGAAGCGCTGGGGGATCTGTCACCCCTCCACTTT
V gene: TRBV2
CDR3 length: 15
D gene: -
clone size: -
J gene: TRBJ1-6

CDR3 protein: CASSTRQGNFYEQYF
CDR3 DNA: TGTGCCAGCAGCACCCGACAGGGGAACTTCTACGAGCAGTACTTC
V gene: TRBV7-2
CDR3 length: 15
D gene: TRBD1
clone size: -
J gene: TRBJ2-7

CDR3 protein: CASSAGHTNYGYTF
CDR3 DNA: TGTGCCAGCAGCGCGGGACATACTAACTATGGCTACACCTTC
V gene: TRBV7-8
CDR3 length: 14
D gene: -
clone size: few
J gene: TRBJ1-2

CDR3 protein: CASSGSNEQFF
CDR3 DNA: TGCGCCAGCTCCGGTAGCAATGAGCAGTTCTTC
V gene: TRBV4-1
CDR3 length: 11
D gene: -
clone size: many
J gene: TRBJ2-1

CDR3 protein: CASQGRSINSPLHF
CDR3 DNA: TGTGCCTCACAGGGACGGAGTATTAATTCACCCCTCCACTTT
V gene: TRBV12-3/TRBV12-4
CDR3 length: 14
D gene: -
clone size: many
J gene: TRBJ1-6

CDR3 protein: CSVDRGSTDTQYF
CDR3 DNA: TGCAGCGTGGACAGAGGCTCCACAGATACGCAGTATTTT
V gene: TRBV29-1
CDR3 length: 13
D gene: -
clone size: -
J gene: TRBJ2-3

CDR3 protein: CATSSIGRGANVLTF
CDR3 DNA: TGTGCCACCAGCAGTATTGGGCGGGGGGCCAACGTCCTGACTTTC
V gene: TRBV15
CDR3 length: 15
D gene: -
clone size: -
J gene: TRBJ2-6

CDR3 protein: CASSPLDRDYGYTF
CDR3 DNA: TGTGCCAGCAGCCCCTTGGACAGGGACTATGGCTACACCTTC
V gene: TRBV7-9
CDR3 length: 14
D gene: TRBD1
clone size: -
J gene: TRBJ1-2

CDR3 protein: CSARGVQLSGNTIYF
CDR3 DNA: TGCAGTGCTAGAGGCGTTCAACTCTCTGGAAACACCATATATTTT
V gene: TRBV20-1
CDR3 length: 15
D gene: -
clone size: many
J gene: TRBJ1-3

CDR3 protein: CSVPMAGGTYEQYF
CDR3 DNA: TGCAGCGTGCCGATGGCAGGGGGCACCTACGAGCAGTACTTC
V gene: TRBV29-1
CDR3 length: 14
D gene: TRBD1
clone size: -
J gene: TRBJ2-7

CDR3 protein: CAIKEAGNTIYF
CDR3 DNA: TGTGCCATCAAGGAAGCTGGAAACACCATATATTTT
V gene: TRBV10-3
CDR3 length: 12
D gene: -
clone size: few
J gene: TRBJ1-3

CDR3 protein: CASPGDRDVGELFF
CDR3 DNA: TGTGCCAGCCCCGGGGACAGGGACGTCGGGGAGCTGTTTTTT
V gene: TRBV7-9
CDR3 length: 14
D gene: TRBD1
clone size: many
J gene: TRBJ2-2

CDR3 protein: CASSLMNGDRDEQFF
CDR3 DNA: TGTGCCAGCAGCTTAATGAACGGTGATAGGGATGAGCAGTTCTTC
V gene: TRBV7-8
CDR3 length: 15
D gene: -
clone size: -
J gene: TRBJ2-1

CDR3 protein: CASSPEGPADTYNEQSF
CDR3 DNA: TGTGCCAGCAGCCCCGAGGGTCCCGCCGATACCTACAATGAGCAGTCCTTC
V gene: TRBV4-2
CDR3 length: 17
D gene: -
clone size: -
J gene: TRBJ2-1

CDR3 protein: CASSPLQASNTGELFF
CDR3 DNA: TGTGCCAGCAGTCCTCTACAGGCTTCGAACACCGGGGAGCTGTTTTTT
V gene: TRBV27
CDR3 length: 16
D gene: -
clone size: -
J gene: TRBJ2-2

CDR3 protein: CASSPNTRDYGYTF
CDR3 DNA: TGTGCCAGCAGTCCTAATACAAGGGACTATGGCTACACCTTC
V gene: TRBV3-1
CDR3 length: 14
D gene: -
clone size: -
J gene: TRBJ1-2

CDR3 protein: CASSQTGGVSAETQYF
CDR3 DNA: TGTGCCAGCAGCCAGACAGGGGGCGTGTCCGCAGAGACCCAGTACTTC
V gene: TRBV16
CDR3 length: 16
D gene: TRBD1
clone size: many
J gene: TRBJ2-5

CDR3 protein: CSAKTGTYGGSGYEQYF
CDR3 DNA: TGCAGTGCCAAAACCGGGACGTATGGAGGCTCGGGCTACGAGCAGTACTTC
V gene: TRBV20-1
CDR3 length: 17
D gene: -
clone size: many
J gene: TRBJ2-7

CDR3 protein: CAISDHWAVNIQYF
CDR3 DNA: TGTGCCATCAGTGACCACTGGGCCGTAAACATTCAGTACTTC
V gene: TRBV10-3
CDR3 length: 14
D gene: -
clone size: few
J gene: TRBJ2-4

CDR3 protein: CASSLDRGTNSPLHF
CDR3 DNA: TGCGCCAGCAGCTTGGACAGGGGTACTAATTCACCCCTCCACTTT
V gene: TRBV5-1
CDR3 length: 15
D gene: TRBD1
clone size: -
J gene: TRBJ1-6

CDR3 protein: CAWSVLTGRTIF
CDR3 DNA: TGTGCCTGGAGTGTACTCACAGGGAGGACTATCTTC
V gene: TRBV30
CDR3 length: 12
D gene: -
clone size: few
J gene: TRBJ1-2

CDR3 protein: CASNIAGTESNQPQHF
CDR3 DNA: TGTGCCAGTAATATCGCAGGGACAGAGAGCAATCAGCCCCAGCATTTT
V gene: TRBV19
CDR3 length: 16
D gene: TRBD1
clone size: -
J gene: TRBJ1-5

CDR3 protein: CASSQTQTGVLQPQHF
CDR3 DNA: TGTGCCAGCAGCCAGACACAAACAGGGGTTCTTCAGCCCCAGCATTTT
V gene: TRBV4-2
CDR3 length: 16
D gene: TRBD1
clone size: many
J gene: TRBJ1-5

CDR3 protein: CASSLVRQLNTIYF
CDR3 DNA: TGTGCCAGCAGCTTAGTAAGACAGTTAAACACCATATATTTT
V gene: TRBV7-9
CDR3 length: 14
D gene: -
clone size: many
J gene: TRBJ1-3

CDR3 protein: CASSQDSYNSPLHF
CDR3 DNA: TGCGCCAGCAGCCAAGATTCCTATAATTCACCCCTCCACTTT
V gene: TRBV4-3
CDR3 length: 14
D gene: -
clone size: many
J gene: TRBJ1-6

CDR3 protein: CSAERQGAQPQHF
CDR3 DNA: TGCAGTGCTGAACGACAGGGCGCCCAGCCCCAGCATTTT
V gene: TRBV20-1
CDR3 length: 13
D gene: TRBD1
clone size: -
J gene: TRBJ1-5

CDR3 protein: CASSEGAYGTEAFF
CDR3 DNA: TGTGCCAGCAGTGAAGGCGCCTATGGTACTGAAGCTTTCTTT
V gene: TRBV2
CDR3 length: 14
D gene: -
clone size: once
J gene: TRBJ1-1

CDR3 protein: CASSGGGVGYTF
CDR3 DNA: TGCGCCAGCAGCGGGGGGGGAGTGGGCTACACCTTC
V gene: TRBV10-2
CDR3 length: 12
D gene: -
clone size: many
J gene: TRBJ1-2

CDR3 protein: CASSSDTADTF
CDR3 DNA: TGTGCCAGCAGTTCTGACACAGCGGACACCTTC
V gene: TRBV2
CDR3 length: 11
D gene: -
clone size: many
J gene: TRBJ1-2

CDR3 protein: CASRGRARRTEAFF
CDR3 DNA: TGTGCCAGCCGGGGCCGGGCCCGGCGGACTGAAGCTTTCTTT
V gene: TRBV12-3/TRBV12-4
CDR3 length: 14
D gene: -
clone size: many
J gene: TRBJ1-1

CDR3 protein: CASRDRGYTEAFF
CDR3 DNA: TGTGCCAGCAGGGACAGGGGATACACTGAAGCTTTCTTT
V gene: TRBV25-1
CDR3 length: 13
D gene: TRBD1
clone size: -
J gene: TRBJ1-1

CDR3 protein: CASSLLGNTGELFF
CDR3 DNA: TGTGCCAGCAGCTTACTGGGGAACACCGGGGAGCTGTTTTTT
V gene: TRBV7-9
CDR3 length: 14
D gene: -
clone size: many
J gene: TRBJ2-2

CDR3 protein: CSARDIGATSAGYTF
CDR3 DNA: TGCAGTGCTAGAGATATTGGAGCTACGTCTGCTGGCTACACCTTC
V gene: TRBV20-1
CDR3 length: 15
D gene: -
clone size: -
J gene: TRBJ1-2